This T cell receptor (beta chain) was sequenced in a study of shared clonotypes between healthy human individuals. Study details: The donors, a couple of women and a few men, were aged 18 to 49. Study results and caveats: Exclusively blood specimens were collected; tissue repertoires likely differ.

CDR1 is MNHNY and CDR2 is SVGAGI in the germline V gene (reference sequence). Germline trimming cut 5 bases from V and 4 bases from J; bases unmatched to any gene: 6. This CDR3 is 14 amino acids long. A note on this clone: What it recognizes is unknown.

HIV-negative, healthy adults without recent acute infections or vaccinations were the donors. Partitioning of CD4+ cells yielded a CD45RA+ naive subset and a CD45RA-negative memory subset. Produced via immunoSEQ multiplex PCR; TCRdb's table is partial and in-frame only. The sample includes some 2,100,000 clones, more than 90% of them seen just once. This sequence joins TRBV6-6 and TRBJ1-2; TRBD1 matches 8 bases. The specimen was naive CD4+ T cells sorted from blood. Subset reported: CD45RA+ positively selected. This receptor was obtained from a man aged 18 to 29 in good health. This CDR3 reads CASSQGAQSYGYTF. CDR3 nucleotides: TGTGCCAGCAGTCAGGGGGCCCAATCCTATGGCTACACCTTC.